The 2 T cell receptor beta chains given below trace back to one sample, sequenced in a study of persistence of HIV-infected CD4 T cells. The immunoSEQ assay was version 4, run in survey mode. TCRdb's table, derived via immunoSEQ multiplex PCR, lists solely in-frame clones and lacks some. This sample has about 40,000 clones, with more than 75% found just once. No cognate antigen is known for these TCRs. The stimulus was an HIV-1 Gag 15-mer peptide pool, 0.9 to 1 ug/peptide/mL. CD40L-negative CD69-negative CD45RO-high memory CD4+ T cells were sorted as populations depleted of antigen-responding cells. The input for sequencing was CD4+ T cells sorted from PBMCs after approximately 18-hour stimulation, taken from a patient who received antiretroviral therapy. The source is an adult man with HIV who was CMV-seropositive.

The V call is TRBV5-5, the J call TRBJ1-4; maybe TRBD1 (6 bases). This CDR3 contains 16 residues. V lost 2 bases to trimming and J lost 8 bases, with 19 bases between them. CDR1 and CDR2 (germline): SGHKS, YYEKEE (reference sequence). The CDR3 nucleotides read TGTGCCAGCAGCTTATCGCAAGGACAGCGAAAAGAAAAACTGTTTTTT. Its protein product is CASSLSQGQRKEKLFF. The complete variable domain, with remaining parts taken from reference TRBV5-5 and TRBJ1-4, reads DAGVTQSPTHLIKTRGQQVTLRCSPISGHKSVSWYQQVLGQGPQFIFQYYEKEERGRGNFPDRFSARQFPNYSSELNVNALLLGDSALYLCASSLSQGQRKEKLFFGSGTQLSVL.

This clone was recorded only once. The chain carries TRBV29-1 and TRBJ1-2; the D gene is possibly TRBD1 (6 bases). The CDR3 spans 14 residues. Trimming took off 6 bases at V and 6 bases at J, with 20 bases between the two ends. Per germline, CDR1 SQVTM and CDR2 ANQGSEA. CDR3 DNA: TGCAGCGTCACACGGGGGGGCCCCCAGGATGGCTACACCTTC. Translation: CSVTRGGPQDGYTF.